Listed below are T cell receptor beta chains from one sample, sequenced in a study of CD8+ T cells in alopecia areata. This table comes from immunoSEQ multiplex PCR, and its TCRdb copy is limited to in-frame clones, with some not included. Here the sample spans nearly 200,000 clones, 58% being singletons. The sample here was CD4+ T cells sorted from blood, taken at week 24, from a patient treated with tofacitinib. The receptors come from a human donor with alopecia areata. The CDR3 runs from the conserved cysteine through the conserved F or W. A D gene is named only where the DNA matches it firmly. Clone size appears in some rows only: once, few, many, or a class for an expanded clone.

D: TRBD1
V: TRBV5-1
J: TRBJ2-5
size: .
DNA: TGCGCCAGCAGCAAGGGGACAGGGCCTCAAGAGACCCAGTACTTC
CDR3: CASSKGTGPQETQYF

D: .
V: TRBV5-1
J: TRBJ2-5
size: .
DNA: TGCGCCAGCAGCTTGTACTCTGGGGGGCTCTCTTTGGAGACCCAGTACTTC
CDR3: CASSLYSGGLSLETQYF

D: .
V: TRBV5-1
J: TRBJ2-2
size: .
DNA: TGCGCCAGCAGCCCCGGGACTCAAAACACCGGGGAGCTGTTTTTT
CDR3: CASSPGTQNTGELFF

D: .
V: TRBV6-6
J: TRBJ2-7
size: .
DNA: TGTGCCAGCAGTTACTCCCACTCCTCCTACGAGCAGTACTTC
CDR3: CASSYSHSSYEQYF

D: TRBD1
V: TRBV7-2
J: TRBJ1-2
size: .
DNA: TGTGCCAGCAGCCCCAGGGACAGTTCTAACTATGGCTACACCTTC
CDR3: CASSPRDSSNYGYTF

D: .
V: TRBV7-2
J: TRBJ1-2
size: .
DNA: TGTGCCAGCAGCTTTTCGGGGTCTAGTGGCTACACCTTC
CDR3: CASSFSGSSGYTF

D: TRBD2
V: TRBV5-1
J: TRBJ2-3
size: few
DNA: TGCGCCAGCAGCGGGGGACTAGCGGACCGCACAGATACGCAGTATTTT
CDR3: CASSGGLADRTDTQYF

D: TRBD2
V: TRBV5-1
J: TRBJ2-7
size: .
DNA: TGCGCCAGCAGCTCGCCGGGACTACTCAACTACGAGCAGTACTTC
CDR3: CASSSPGLLNYEQYF

D: .
V: TRBV7-2
J: TRBJ2-7
size: few
DNA: TGTGCCAGCAGCTTATATGAAGACCCCACGAGCTCCTACGAGCAGTACTTC
CDR3: CASSLYEDPTSSYEQYF

D: TRBD2
V: TRBV14
J: TRBJ2-1
size: .
DNA: TGTGCCAGCAGCCAGATTAGCGGGAGAACCAATGAGCAGTTCTTC
CDR3: CASSQISGRTNEQFF